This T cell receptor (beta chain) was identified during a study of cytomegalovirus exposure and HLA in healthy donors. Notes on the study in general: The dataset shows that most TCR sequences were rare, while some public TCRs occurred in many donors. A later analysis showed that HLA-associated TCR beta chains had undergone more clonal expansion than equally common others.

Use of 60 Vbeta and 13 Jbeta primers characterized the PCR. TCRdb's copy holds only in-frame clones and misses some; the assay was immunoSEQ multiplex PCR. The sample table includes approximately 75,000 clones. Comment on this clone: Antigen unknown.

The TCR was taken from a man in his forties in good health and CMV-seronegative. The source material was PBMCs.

The CDR3 loop is CATSRRARADEKLFF. Here the CDR3 DNA reads TGTGCCACCAGCAGGAGGGCCAGAGCGGACGAAAAACTGTTTTTT. The chain employs TRBV15 and TRBJ1-4; D is uncertain. Trimming took 3 bases from V and 8 from J, leaving 16 bases between them. Germline V CDR1 and CDR2: LNHNV, YYDKDF (reference sequence). CDR3 length: 15 residues.